This entry is about one T cell receptor (beta chain). The antigen is unknown. In the PCR, 60 Vbeta and 13 Jbeta primers were used. Here immunoSEQ multiplex PCR was the method, and the copy in TCRdb shows in-frame clones only, minus some. The profile covers roughly 140,000 clones, with approximately 83% appearing a single time and under 4.5% taken by the ten largest. These data are taken from a study of cytomegalovirus exposure and HLA in healthy donors. Study-wide findings and caveats: In a later analysis, a genetic analysis reported fewer productive-TCR N-insertions in an Asian-associated ancestry cluster than the cohort average. Among immune exposure information, only CMV serostatus was available. The study labeled about 160 TCR beta chains cytomegalovirus-associated. Most TCR beta V segments were productive about 90% or about 30% of the time in an earlier analysis.

This CDR3 region has 18 residues. V lost 4 bases and J lost 8; bases outside the gene matches: 17. Germline V gene sequence: CDR1 SNHLY, CDR2 FYNNEI. The chain recombines TRBV2 with TRBJ2-4, with TRBD1 identical over 10 bases. The clonotype originates from a man aged 40-55 years in good health and CMV-seropositive. The sequenced sample consisted of PBMCs. The CDR3 reads CASSGGQGGRILGDIQYF. The CDR3 bases are TGTGCCAGCAGTGGAGGACAGGGGGGACGGATTTTGGGGGACATTCAGTACTTC.